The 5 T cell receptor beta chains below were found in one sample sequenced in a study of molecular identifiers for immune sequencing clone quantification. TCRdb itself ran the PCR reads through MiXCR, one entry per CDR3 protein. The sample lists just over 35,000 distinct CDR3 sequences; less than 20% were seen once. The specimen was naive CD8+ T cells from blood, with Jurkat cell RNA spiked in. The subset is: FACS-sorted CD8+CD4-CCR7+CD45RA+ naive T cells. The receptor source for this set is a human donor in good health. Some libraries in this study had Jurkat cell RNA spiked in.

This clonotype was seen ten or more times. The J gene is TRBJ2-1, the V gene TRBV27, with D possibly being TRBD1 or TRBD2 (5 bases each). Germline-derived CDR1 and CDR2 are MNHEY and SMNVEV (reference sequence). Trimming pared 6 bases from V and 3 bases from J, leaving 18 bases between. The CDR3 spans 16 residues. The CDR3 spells CASSQPGTTGYNEQFF. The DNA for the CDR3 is TGTGCCAGCAGCCAGCCCGGGACCACGGGCTACAATGAGCAGTTCTTC.

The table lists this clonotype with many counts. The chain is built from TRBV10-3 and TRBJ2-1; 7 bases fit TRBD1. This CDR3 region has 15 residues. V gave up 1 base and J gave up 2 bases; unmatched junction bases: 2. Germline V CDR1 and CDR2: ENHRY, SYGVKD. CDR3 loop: CAISEWDSPYNEQFF. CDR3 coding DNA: TGTGCCATCAGTGAGTGGGACAGCCCCTACAATGAGCAGTTCTTC.

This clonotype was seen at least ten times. CDR3 protein: CSARGRMGFNEQFF. CDR3 nucleotide sequence: TGCAGTGCTAGAGGAAGGATGGGGTTCAATGAGCAGTTCTTC. The V gene is TRBV20-1, the J gene TRBJ2-1, with no clear D. CDR1 is DFQATT, CDR2 SNEGSKA, per germline (reference sequence). V shed 1 base and J shed 6 bases, with 13 bases lying between them. This CDR3 has 14 residues.

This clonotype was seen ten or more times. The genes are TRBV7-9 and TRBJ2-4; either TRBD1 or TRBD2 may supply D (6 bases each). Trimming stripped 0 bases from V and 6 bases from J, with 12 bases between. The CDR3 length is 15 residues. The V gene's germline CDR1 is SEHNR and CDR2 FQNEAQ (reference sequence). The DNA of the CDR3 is TGTGCCAGCAGCTTAGCTGGCAGGGGAGGAAACATTCAGTACTTC. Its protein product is CASSLAGRGGNIQYF.

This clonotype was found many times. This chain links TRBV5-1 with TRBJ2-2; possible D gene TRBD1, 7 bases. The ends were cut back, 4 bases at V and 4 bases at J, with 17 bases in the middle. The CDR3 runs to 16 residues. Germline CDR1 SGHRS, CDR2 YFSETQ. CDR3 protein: CASSLRGTELTGELFF. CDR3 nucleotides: TGCGCCAGCAGCCTCCGGGGGACAGAGCTCACCGGGGAGCTGTTTTTT.